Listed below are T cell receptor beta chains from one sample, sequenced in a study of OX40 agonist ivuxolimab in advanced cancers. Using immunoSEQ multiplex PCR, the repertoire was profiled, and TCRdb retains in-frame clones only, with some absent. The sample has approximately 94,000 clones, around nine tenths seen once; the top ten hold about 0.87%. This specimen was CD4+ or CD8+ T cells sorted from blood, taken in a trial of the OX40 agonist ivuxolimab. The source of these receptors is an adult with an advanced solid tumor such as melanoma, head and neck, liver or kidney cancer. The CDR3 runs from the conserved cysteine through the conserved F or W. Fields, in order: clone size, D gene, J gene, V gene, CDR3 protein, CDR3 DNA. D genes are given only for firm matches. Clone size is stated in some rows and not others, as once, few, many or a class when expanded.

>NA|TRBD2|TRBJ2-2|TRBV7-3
CASSNGTSYHGELFF
TGTGCCAGCAGCAATGGGACTAGTTATCACGGGGAGCTGTTTTTT
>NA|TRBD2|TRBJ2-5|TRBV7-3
CASSSGLAAQETQYF
TGTGCCAGCAGCTCGGGACTAGCGGCTCAAGAGACCCAGTACTTC
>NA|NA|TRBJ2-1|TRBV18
CASSPAQGEQFF
TGTGCCAGCTCCCCGGCCCAGGGTGAGCAGTTCTTC
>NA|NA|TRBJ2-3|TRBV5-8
CASSLAWGADTQYF
TGTGCCAGCAGCTTGGCCTGGGGAGCAGATACGCAGTATTTT
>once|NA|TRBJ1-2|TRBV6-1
CASSDPPSYGYTF
TGTGCCAGCAGTGACCCTCCCAGCTATGGCTACACCTTC
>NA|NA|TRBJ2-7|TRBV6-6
CASTPRGHYEQYF
TGTGCCAGCACCCCCCGAGGACACTACGAGCAGTACTTC
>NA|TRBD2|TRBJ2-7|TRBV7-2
CASSFRVGGSYEQYF
TGTGCCAGCAGCTTTCGGGTGGGGGGGTCCTACGAGCAGTACTTC
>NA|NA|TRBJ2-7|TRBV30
CACDYTYEQYF
TGTGCCTGCGACTATACCTACGAGCAGTACTTC
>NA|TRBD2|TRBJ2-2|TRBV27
CASSLSPAGGSGELFF
TGTGCCAGCAGTTTATCGCCAGCGGGGGGGTCCGGGGAGCTGTTTTTT
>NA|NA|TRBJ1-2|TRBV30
CAWGQNYGYTF
TGTGCCTGGGGTCAGAACTATGGCTACACCTTC
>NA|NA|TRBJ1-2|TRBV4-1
CASSRRPDTGYTF
TGCGCCAGCAGCCGCCGCCCAGACACTGGCTACACCTTC
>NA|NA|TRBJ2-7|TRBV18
CASSPFGGFEQYF
TGTGCCAGCTCACCCTTTGGAGGTTTCGAGCAGTACTTC
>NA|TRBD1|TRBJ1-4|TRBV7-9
CASSTPGTATNEKLFF
TGTGCCAGCAGCACCCCCGGGACAGCAACTAATGAAAAACTGTTTTTT
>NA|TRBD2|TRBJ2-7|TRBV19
CATSLAEGLSYEQYF
TGTGCCACCTCTCTAGCGGAAGGTCTCTCCTACGAGCAGTACTTC
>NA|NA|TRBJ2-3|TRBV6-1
CASSEVRADRTDTQYF
TGTGCCAGCAGTGAAGTCCGGGCGGACCGCACAGATACGCAGTATTTT
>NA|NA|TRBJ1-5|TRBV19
CASSMDRYQPQHF
TGTGCCAGTAGTATGGACAGATATCAGCCCCAGCATTTT
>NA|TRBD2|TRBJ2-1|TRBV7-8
CASSLVGVAGGFGEQFF
TGTGCCAGCAGCTTAGTAGGGGTAGCGGGAGGCTTCGGTGAGCAGTTCTTC
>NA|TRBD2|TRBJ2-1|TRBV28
CASYIAGVGNEQFF
TGTGCCAGTTATATAGCGGGAGTGGGCAATGAGCAGTTCTTC
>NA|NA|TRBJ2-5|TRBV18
CASSPRGTQETQYF
TGTGCCAGCTCACCACGAGGCACCCAAGAGACCCAGTACTTC
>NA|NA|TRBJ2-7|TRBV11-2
CASSLNPGQSYEQYF
TGTGCCAGCAGCTTAAACCCGGGACAATCCTACGAGCAGTACTTC